Sequencing of this TCR beta chain was carried out in a study of CXCR3-negative and CXCR3-positive naive CD8 T cells. Turning to this clonotype: The target antigen is unknown.

Triplicate sorting captured some 290,000 cells each from every CD8+ T cell subset. It was by 5' RACE with UMI labels that the TRB cDNA libraries were prepared. TCRdb reprocessed the 5' RACE reads and keeps a single row for each CDR3 protein, giving no DNA. This listing includes about 56,000 distinct CDR3 sequences. The CDR3 covers 14 residues. Per germline, CDR1 SEHNR and CDR2 FQNEAQ (reference sequence). Regarding the study as a whole: Memory cells showed distinct TRBV-TRBJ patterns, while the two naive subsets matched.

The chain carries TRBV7-9 and TRBJ2-3; TCRdb calls TRBD1, which cannot be checked without DNA. Material for sequencing was memory CD8+ T cells from blood. The TCR sequence derives from a human donor in good health. Some clones in this sample may be carry-over from other donors' samples. CDR3 amino acids: CASKHGGGTDTQYF. Full variable domain (outside the CDR3, taken from reference TRBV7-9 and TRBJ2-3): DTGVSQNPRHKITKRGQNVTFRCDPISEHNRLYWYRQTLGQGPEFLTYFQNEAQLEKSRLLSDRFSAERPKGSFSTLEIQRTEQGDSAMYLCASKHGGGTDTQYFGPGTRLTVL.